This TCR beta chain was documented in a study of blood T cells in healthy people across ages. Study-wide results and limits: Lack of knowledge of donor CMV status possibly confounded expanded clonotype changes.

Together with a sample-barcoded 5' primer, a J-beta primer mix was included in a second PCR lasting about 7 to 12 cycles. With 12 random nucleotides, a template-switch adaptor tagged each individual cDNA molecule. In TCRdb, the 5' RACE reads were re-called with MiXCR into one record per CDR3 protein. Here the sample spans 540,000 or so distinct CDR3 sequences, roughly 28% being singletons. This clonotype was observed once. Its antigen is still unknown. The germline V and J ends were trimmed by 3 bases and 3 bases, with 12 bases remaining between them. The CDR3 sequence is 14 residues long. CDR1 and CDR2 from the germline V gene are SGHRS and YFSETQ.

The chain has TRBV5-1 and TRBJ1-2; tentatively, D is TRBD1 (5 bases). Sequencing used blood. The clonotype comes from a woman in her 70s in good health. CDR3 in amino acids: CASSSGRGDYGYTF. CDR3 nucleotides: TGCGCCAGCAGCTCGGGACGGGGCGACTATGGCTACACCTTC.